The 17 T cell receptor beta chains given below trace back to one sample, sequenced in a study of OX40 agonist ivuxolimab in advanced cancers. Data came from immunoSEQ multiplex PCR; TCRdb stores just in-frame clones and leaves some out. The profile covers about 100,000 clones, with 75% to 95% appearing a single time and approximately 1.1% taken by the ten largest. Here the sequenced sample was CD4+ or CD8+ T cells sorted from blood, taken in a trial of the OX40 agonist ivuxolimab. Receptors were obtained from an adult with an advanced solid tumor such as melanoma, head and neck, liver or kidney cancer.

This rearrangement joins TRBV7-6 to TRBJ2-7, with a possible D match to TRBD2 (6 bases). Germline V lookup: CDR1 SGHVS, CDR2 FNYEAQ. V was pared by 5 bases and J by 2 bases, with 16 bases between. This CDR3 contains 15 residues. Here the CDR3 reads CASSPGGPVTYEQYF. The CDR3 DNA reads TGTGCCAGCAGCCCCGGAGGGCCAGTCACCTACGAGCAGTACTTC.

This chain connects TRBV19 to TRBJ1-1, with D unresolved. Germline lookup yields CDR1 LNHDA and CDR2 SQIVND (reference sequence). Trimming took off 0 bases at V and 7 bases at J, with 15 bases between the two ends. The CDR3 totals 15 residues. CDR3 in DNA: TGTGCCAGTAGTATAGATCTTTATCGTAAGGGTGAAGCTTTCTTT. Translation: CASSIDLYRKGEAFF.

This clone showed up just once. The J gene is TRBJ1-3, the V gene TRBV25-1; D possibly corresponds to TRBD1 (6 bases). V gave up 6 bases and J gave up 0 bases, with 21 bases separating them. CDR3 length equals 18 residues. Germline values: CDR1 MGHDK, CDR2 SYGVNS. CDR3 protein: CASRGLKGGLSSGNTIYF. DNA of the CDR3: TGTGCCAGCAGGGGTCTCAAGGGGGGGTTGAGCTCTGGAAACACCATATATTTT.

The gene calls are TRBV2 and TRBJ1-5; 7 bases align to TRBD1. CDR1 is SNHLY, CDR2 FYNNEI, per germline. The length of the CDR3 is 15 residues. V trimming: 6 bases; J trimming: 2 bases; junction bases outside the gene matches: 7. The CDR3: CASREQGFGNQPQHF. CDR3 DNA sequence: TGTGCCAGCAGGGAACAGGGGTTTGGCAATCAGCCCCAGCATTTT.

CDR3 loop: CASRGLAGVGELFF. CDR3 nucleotides: TGTGCCAGCAGGGGACTAGCGGGAGTCGGGGAGCTGTTTTTT. The chain combines TRBV2 with TRBJ2-2; 14 bases agree with TRBD2. The germline V gene encodes CDR1 SNHLY and CDR2 FYNNEI. Trimming at V came to 6 bases and at J to 7 bases, leaving 1 base not matched to a gene. CDR3 size: 14 residues.

This clone was seen only once. This chain connects TRBV7-9 to TRBJ2-3, with D maybe TRBD2 (5 bases). The CDR3 contains 18 residues. Germline V gene data show CDR1 as SEHNR and CDR2 as FQNEAQ (reference sequence). The V end was cut by 5 bases, the J end by 6 bases, with 27 bases between. The DNA for the CDR3 is TGTGCCAGCAGCCCCCGTACGGTAACGCGGGCCCATGCGGATACGCAGTATTTT. Protein: CASSPRTVTRAHADTQYF.

This clone was counted a single time. The chain couples TRBV6-6 to TRBJ2-1; 9 bases are a match to TRBD1. Germline lookup yields CDR1 MNHNY and CDR2 SVGAGI (reference sequence). The CDR3 has 16 amino acids. Losses at the gene ends were 7 bases for V and 5 bases for J; bases not matched to a gene: 12. The CDR3 DNA sequence: TGTGCCAGCACCCTCCCGGGACAGGGAGGTAACAATGAGCAGTTCTTC. Amino acids: CASTLPGQGGNNEQFF.

The chain couples TRBV12-5 to TRBJ2-7; 7 bases map to TRBD1. The trim removed 1 base at V and 2 bases at J, leaving 5 bases unmatched. The length of the CDR3 is 15 residues. Germline V lookup: CDR1 LGHNT, CDR2 FRNRAP. CDR3 loop: CASGLETGPAYEQYF. CDR3 bases: TGTGCTAGTGGTTTGGAGACAGGGCCAGCCTACGAGCAGTACTTC.

V and J are TRBV6-5 and TRBJ1-1; TRBD1 matches at 8 bases. The germline CDR1 and CDR2 sequences are MNHEY and SVGAGI. The CDR3 is made up of 14 amino acids. The V and J ends lost 6 bases and 0 bases, in that order; junction bases with no gene match: 3. The CDR3 region has the DNA TGTGCCAGCAGGAGGGACAGGATGAACACTGAAGCTTTCTTT. Its protein product is CASRRDRMNTEAFF.

V and J are TRBV28 and TRBJ2-1, with 7 nucleotides matching TRBD2. Germline CDR1 and CDR2: MDHEN and SYDVKM. The V gene end was trimmed by 10 bases and the J gene end by 11 bases; junction bases not matched to a gene: 14. The CDR3 totals 13 residues. CDR3 sequence: CAIPDGGRDKQFF. The CDR3 DNA is TGTGCCATCCCGGACGGCGGGAGAGATAAGCAGTTCTTC.

V usage is TRBV5-6 and J usage is TRBJ2-3, with 8 bases that match TRBD1. This CDR3 has 16 amino acids. The V gene end was trimmed by 0 bases and the J gene end by 0 bases; junction bases not matched to a gene: 3. Germline V gene data show CDR1 as SGHDT and CDR2 as YYEEEE. CDR3 amino acids: CASSLVWDRSTDTQYF. DNA of the CDR3: TGTGCCAGCAGCTTGGTTTGGGACAGGAGCACAGATACGCAGTATTTT.

This clone was observed a few times. The chain is built from TRBV6-6 and TRBJ2-7; possibly TRBD1 for D (6 bases). Germline lookup yields CDR1 MNHNY and CDR2 SVGAGI (reference sequence). The CDR3 totals 12 residues. Trimming shortened V by 6 bases and J by 3 bases, and 9 bases separated the two germline ends. The chain's CDR3 is CASSRDNYEQYF. For the CDR3, the DNA is TGTGCCAGCAGCCGGGACAACTACGAGCAGTACTTC.

The genes are TRBV5-1 and TRBJ2-3; 9 positions match TRBD2. Germline assignment: CDR1 SGHRS and CDR2 YFSETQ. The trim removed 4 bases at V and 3 bases at J, leaving 9 bases unmatched. The CDR3 length is 16 residues. The CDR3 reads CASSRPQREVTDTQYF. The CDR3 region has the DNA TGCGCCAGCAGCCGCCCCCAGCGGGAGGTAACAGATACGCAGTATTTT.

This clone came up a few times. CDR3 bases: TGTGCCAGCAGTCGGACAGGGGAAGCTTTCTTT. This sequence encodes CASSRTGEAFF. The chain joins TRBV6-1 to TRBJ1-1, with 8 bases that match TRBD1. The J segment lost 8 bases and the V segment lost 5 bases, leaving 1 base of the junction unmatched. Per germline, CDR1 MNHNS and CDR2 SASEGT. The CDR3 extends over 11 amino acids.

In DNA, the CDR3 is TGCGCCAGCAGCCAAGGCGGGACTACATACAATGAGCAGTTCTTC. Amino acids: CASSQGGTTYNEQFF. The rearrangement joins TRBV4-3 to TRBJ2-1; 7 bases map to TRBD2. Germline CDR1 reads LGHNA; CDR2 reads YSLEER. V shed 1 base and J 4 bases; nucleotides not matched to a gene: 4. This CDR3 spans 15 amino acids.

The rearrangement uses TRBV7-3 and TRBJ1-5, with 9 bases that match TRBD1. The CDR3 consists of 17 residues. With 0 bases clipped from V and 5 bases from J, the junction kept 8 bases outside the gene matches. From germline, CDR1 is SGHTA and CDR2 FQGTGA. CDR3 DNA sequence: TGTGCCAGCAGCTTAACCCTAGACAGGGGGTCCGATCAGCCCCAGCATTTT. Amino acid sequence: CASSLTLDRGSDQPQHF.

The chain has TRBV28 and TRBJ2-3, with 12 bases matching TRBD2. V gave up 5 bases and J gave up 3 bases; unmatched junction bases: 9. Germline values: CDR1 MDHEN, CDR2 SYDVKM. This CDR3 spans 17 amino acids. CDR3 in DNA: TGTGCCAGCAGTCAAGGACTAGCGGGATACTCGACAGATACGCAGTATTTT. Translation gives CASSQGLAGYSTDTQYF.